Shown below are 2 T cell receptor beta chains from a single sample sequenced in a study of T cell responses to AZD1222 COVID-19 vaccine. Repertoires were generated with immunoSEQ multiplex PCR, while TCRdb's copy carries only in-frame clones and drops some. The table shows approximately 170,000 clones, with approximately 90% occurring only once. Sequences were derived from peripheral blood, sampled on day 0 of AZD1222 vaccination. The source of these receptors is an adult in good health.

This clone has only a few counts. The chain employs TRBV7-2 and TRBJ2-3, with a tentative D call TRBD2 (5 bases). Between the trimmed V and J ends, which lost 5 bases and 8 bases, there was a span of 17 bases. This CDR3 has 14 residues. The V gene's germline CDR1 is SGHTA and CDR2 FQGNSA. The CDR3 DNA is TGTGCCAGCAGCGTAGGAGGCGCGGTTAGTACGCAGTATTTT. It translates to CASSVGGAVSTQYF. Full variable domain (rest looked up from reference TRBV7-2 and TRBJ2-3): GAGVSQSPSNKVTEKGKDVELRCDPISGHTALYWYRQSLGQGLEFLIYFQGNSAPDKSGLPSDRFSAERTGGSVSTLTIQRTQQEDSAVYLCASSVGGAVSTQYFGPGTRLTVL.

The CDR3 is CASSWETGRGREQFF. The CDR3 DNA is TGTGCCAGCAGTTGGGAAACCGGACGGGGAAGAGAGCAGTTCTTC. The chain joins TRBV28 to TRBJ2-1; D is possibly TRBD2 (5 bases). The CDR3 is made up of 15 amino acids. Trimming took 4 bases from V and 10 from J, leaving 20 bases between them. Germline-derived CDR1 and CDR2 are MDHEN and SYDVKM.